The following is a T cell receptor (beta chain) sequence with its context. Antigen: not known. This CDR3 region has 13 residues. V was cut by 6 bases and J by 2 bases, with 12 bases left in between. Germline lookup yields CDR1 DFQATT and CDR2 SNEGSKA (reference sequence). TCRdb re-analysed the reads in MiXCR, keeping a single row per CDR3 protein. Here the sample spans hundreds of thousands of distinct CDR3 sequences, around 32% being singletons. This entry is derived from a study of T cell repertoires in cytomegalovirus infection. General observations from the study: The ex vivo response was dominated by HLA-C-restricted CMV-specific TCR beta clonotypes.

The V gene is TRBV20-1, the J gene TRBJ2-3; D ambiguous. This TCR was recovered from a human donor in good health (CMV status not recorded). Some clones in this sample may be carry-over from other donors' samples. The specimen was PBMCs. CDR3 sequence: CSARHPITDTQYF. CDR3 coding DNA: TGCAGTGCCCGACATCCGATCACAGATACGCAGTATTTT.